The 20 T cell receptor beta chains below all came from one sample that was sequenced in a study of blood T cell repertoires in COVID-19. The protocol was immunoSEQ multiplex PCR, while the TCRdb copy is restricted to in-frame clones and leaves out a portion. The sample has about 150,000 clones, 65% to 90% seen once. The sample consisted of peripheral blood. The receptors stem from a woman between 45 and 65 years old with acute or convalescent COVID-19.

The chain couples TRBV7-9 to TRBJ1-3; 9 positions agree with TRBD1. Trimming removed 2 bases from V and 3 bases from J; junction bases left unmatched: 5. The CDR3 loop spans 16 amino acids. The germline gives CDR1 SEHNR, CDR2 FQNEAQ (reference sequence). The DNA of the CDR3 is TGTGCCAGCAGCTTAATGGGGACAGGGAGTGGAAACACCATATATTTT. It codes for CASSLMGTGSGNTIYF.

V is TRBV20-1 and J is TRBJ1-5; D is uncertain. The CDR3 has 13 residues. V shed 3 bases and J shed 5 bases, with 11 bases lying between them. Per the germline V gene, CDR1 is DFQATT and CDR2 is SNEGSKA (reference sequence). The CDR3 loop is CSASAGFDQPQHF. The CDR3 region has the DNA TGCAGTGCTAGTGCGGGGTTCGATCAGCCCCAGCATTTT.

The J gene is TRBJ1-4, the V gene TRBV6-1, with 7 bases aligning to TRBD1. In germline, CDR1 is MNHNS, CDR2 SASEGT. V lost 0 bases and J lost 5; bases outside the gene matches: 12. This CDR3 region has 18 residues. CDR3 amino acids: CASSEARRGQQLNEKLFF. The CDR3 DNA follows: TGTGCCAGCAGTGAAGCAAGGAGGGGGCAGCAACTAAATGAAAAACTGTTTTTT.

V usage is TRBV3-1 (or the pseudogene TRBV3-2) and J usage is TRBJ2-4, with a possible D match to TRBD2 (5 bases). Trimming pared 9 bases from V and 5 bases from J, leaving 17 bases between. The length of the CDR3 is 14 residues. Germline V gene data show CDR1 as LGHDT and CDR2 as YNNKEL (reference sequence). The CDR3 sequence is CASSLGSVENIQYF. Written as DNA, the CDR3 is TGTGCCAGTTCCCTAGGGAGCGTGGAAAACATTCAGTACTTC.

The J gene is TRBJ2-7, the V gene TRBV5-8; D is ambiguous. V lost 0 bases to trimming and J lost 4 bases, with 5 bases between them. The CDR3 sequence is 12 residues long. Germline V CDR1 and CDR2: SGHTS, YDEGEE. The CDR3 bases are TGTGCCAGCAGCTTGGTCTCGTACGAGCAGTACTTC. The encoded protein is CASSLVSYEQYF.

This chain joins TRBV5-6 and TRBJ2-7; D perhaps matches TRBD2 (5 bases). Trimming removed 0 bases from V and 0 bases from J, with 13 bases in between. CDR3 length: 16 residues. CDR1 and CDR2 (germline): SGHDT, YYEEEE. CDR3 nucleotide sequence: TGTGCCAGCAGCTTGGTCATGGGTGGGAGCTCCTACGAGCAGTACTTC. Its translation: CASSLVMGGSSYEQYF. Full variable domain (remainder filled in from reference TRBV5-6 and TRBJ2-7): DAGVTQSPTHLIKTRGQQVTLRCSPKSGHDTVSWYQQALGQGPQFIFQYYEEEERQRGNFPDRFSGHQFPNYSSELNVNALLLGDSALYLCASSLVMGGSSYEQYFGPGTRLTVT.

This sequence joins TRBV6-5 and TRBJ2-7; D remains unclear. CDR1 and CDR2 from the germline V gene are MNHEY and SVGAGI. Trimming removed 6 bases from V and 0 bases from J, with 9 bases in between. The CDR3 sequence is 13 residues long. In nucleotides, the CDR3 is TGTGCCAGCAGGAACGGTAACTCCTACGAGCAGTACTTC. Translated, it gives CASRNGNSYEQYF.

The chain has TRBV6-6 and TRBJ2-4, with a tentative D call TRBD1 (6 bases). The CDR3 contains 16 residues. Germline V gene sequence: CDR1 MNHNY, CDR2 SVGAGI (reference sequence). The V gene lost 5 bases and the J gene lost 1 base, with 15 bases spanning the gap. CDR3 loop: CASSSPGHAAKNIQYF. The CDR3, as DNA: TGTGCCAGCAGTAGTCCGGGACACGCCGCCAAAAACATTCAGTACTTC.

The chain carries TRBV27 and TRBJ1-5, with D unclear. Germline CDR1 is MNHEY and CDR2 is SMNVEV (reference sequence). Trimming took 4 bases from V and 1 from J, leaving 11 bases between them. The CDR3 loop spans 15 amino acids. The chain's CDR3 is CASSSNRRSNQPQHF. The CDR3 DNA is TGTGCCAGCAGTTCTAACAGAAGAAGCAATCAGCCCCAGCATTTT.

This chain connects TRBV3-1 (or the pseudogene TRBV3-2) to TRBJ1-4, with 7 bases matching TRBD1. The length of the CDR3 is 16 residues. Per the germline V gene, CDR1 is LGHDT and CDR2 is YNNKEL (reference sequence). J was trimmed by 7 bases and V by 5 bases; bases with no gene match: 13. The CDR3 loop reads CASSAAHRGEGEKLFF. The CDR3 DNA reads TGTGCCAGCAGCGCCGCCCACAGGGGTGAAGGTGAAAAACTGTTTTTT.

V gene TRBV28 combines with J gene TRBJ1-2, with no clear D. The CDR3 sequence is 12 residues long. Looked up from germline, CDR1 is MDHEN and CDR2 is SYDVKM. V was pared by 3 bases and J by 5 bases, with 7 bases between. CDR3 in DNA: TGTGCCAGCAGTTTTGAGTTTTATGGCTACACCTTC. It encodes CASSFEFYGYTF.

The V and J genes are TRBV4-2 and TRBJ2-7; 14 bases agree with TRBD2. Germline V gene lookup returns CDR1 LGHNA and CDR2 YNFKEQ. V lost 1 base, J lost 6 bases, and 8 bases stayed unmatched. The CDR3 is 17 residues long. CDR3 sequence: CASSQVEKGLAGGEQYF. The CDR3 bases are TGTGCCAGCAGCCAAGTTGAGAAAGGACTAGCGGGAGGCGAGCAGTACTTC.

This rearrangement joins TRBV27 to TRBJ1-2; TRBD1 agrees at 10 bases. The CDR3 has 15 residues. Germline V gene lookup returns CDR1 MNHEY and CDR2 SMNVEV (reference sequence). Trimming took 5 bases from V and 7 from J; bases not matched to a gene: 10. CDR3 DNA: TGTGCCAGCAGTCCTATGACAGGGGGCGTTGGTGGCTACACCTTC. It is translated as CASSPMTGGVGGYTF.

This chain links TRBV5-1 with TRBJ2-7; TRBD2 aligns across 13 bases. Looked up from germline, CDR1 is SGHRS and CDR2 is YFSETQ. The CDR3 covers 16 residues. Losses at the gene ends were 0 bases for V and 5 bases for J; bases not matched to a gene: 5. This CDR3 is CASSLAPGTSGDEQYF. The CDR3 DNA reads TGCGCCAGCAGCTTGGCCCCCGGGACTAGCGGGGACGAGCAGTACTTC.

This clone was counted a few times. The V gene is TRBV19, the J gene TRBJ1-5; 9 bases agree with TRBD1. The V segment lost 7 bases and the J segment 5 bases; nucleotides outside the gene matches: 3. This CDR3 region has 13 residues. The germline gives CDR1 LNHDA, CDR2 SQIVND (reference sequence). Written as DNA, the CDR3 is TGTGCCAGTACCAGGACAGGGGATCAGCCCCAGCATTTT. Residues: CASTRTGDQPQHF.

The DNA for the CDR3 is TGTGCCAGCACCCCAGGATCTCAAAACATTCAGTACTTC. This codes for CASTPGSQNIQYF. V usage is TRBV6-5 and J usage is TRBJ2-4, with D unclear. Trimming pared 7 bases from V and 5 bases from J, leaving 12 bases between. CDR1 is MNHEY, CDR2 SVGAGI, per germline. The CDR3 totals 13 residues.

A single count supports this clone. This rearrangement joins TRBV3-1 (or the pseudogene TRBV3-2) to TRBJ1-2; 8 bases line up with TRBD1. Germline V CDR1 and CDR2: LGHDT, YNNKEL (reference sequence). CDR3 length: 14 residues. V lost 3 bases, J lost 4 bases, and 4 bases stayed unmatched. The CDR3 loop reads CASSHEDRGYGYTF. DNA of the CDR3: TGTGCCAGCAGCCACGAAGACAGGGGCTATGGCTACACCTTC.

This clone was observed a few times. V and J are TRBV2 and TRBJ1-1; D may be TRBD1 (5 bases). Trimming cost V 6 bases and J 10 bases, with 12 bases left between them. The CDR3 contains 11 residues. Germline V gene lookup returns CDR1 SNHLY and CDR2 FYNNEI. This CDR3 reads CASRRLGGAFF. The CDR3 nucleotides read TGTGCCAGCAGAAGGCTCGGGGGAGCTTTCTTT.

This chain links TRBV9 with TRBJ2-6, with D tentatively TRBD1 (5 bases). Trimming stripped 3 bases from V and 11 bases from J, with 15 bases between. Germline V lookup: CDR1 SGDLS, CDR2 YYNGEE. The CDR3 loop spans 14 amino acids. The CDR3 nucleotides read TGTGCCAGCAGCGCTGTGGGGCCAGTCGACGTCCTGACTTTC. As protein: CASSAVGPVDVLTF.

This clone was picked up a small number of times. The rearrangement links TRBV10-3 to TRBJ2-7; D unclear. Germline V gene lookup returns CDR1 ENHRY and CDR2 SYGVKD. The CDR3 runs 11 residues. V was trimmed by 10 bases and J by 4 bases, leaving 11 bases between them. The CDR3 DNA sequence: TGTGCCACCCTAGTTCCTTACGAGCAGTACTTC. This encodes CATLVPYEQYF.